A single sample gave rise to the 4 T cell receptor beta chains below, sequenced in a study of patients and donors after allogeneic stem cell transplantation. TCRdb re-analysed the RT-PCR reads in MiXCR, keeping a single row per CDR3 protein. Here the sample spans 150,000 to 250,000 distinct CDR3 sequences, 35% to 50% being singletons. The sequenced sample was blood, either unsorted or a sorted T cell fraction (not recorded which). The receptors derive from a human donor who was either an allogeneic HSCT recipient or a stem cell or donor lymphocyte infusion donor (not recorded which). It is not recorded whose cells these are; they may come from a transplant donor.

The chain recombines TRBV2 with TRBJ2-4; TRBD1 might be the D (7 bases). V lost 6 bases to trimming and J lost 1 base, with 28 bases between them. CDR1 and CDR2 (germline): SNHLY, FYNNEI. This CDR3 has 20 residues. The CDR3 loop reads CASRGDRAFQGRLAKNIQYF. In DNA, the CDR3 is TGTGCCAGCAGGGGAGACAGGGCGTTCCAGGGGAGGCTGGCCAAAAACATTCAGTACTTC.

The V gene is TRBV12-3 or TRBV12-4, the J gene TRBJ1-2; tentatively, D is TRBD1 (6 bases). The germline V and J ends were trimmed by 4 bases and 8 bases, with 17 bases remaining between them. This CDR3 is 14 amino acids long. CDR3 DNA sequence: TGTGCCAGCAGTTCCCATGGACAGATTCGGGGCTACACCTTC. Translated, it gives CASSSHGQIRGYTF.

This chain connects TRBV12-3 or TRBV12-4 to TRBJ1-6; no reliable D call. The V and J ends lost 5 bases and 0 bases respectively, with 14 bases between them. This CDR3 is built from 17 residues. The CDR3 sequence: CASSQIRASSYNSPLHF. The CDR3 DNA sequence: TGTGCCAGCAGTCAAATCAGAGCCAGCTCCTATAATTCACCCCTCCACTTT.

This clonotype showed up just once. The chain employs TRBV2 and TRBJ2-7; D gene unclear. The CDR3 sequence is 14 residues long. Germline V gene sequence: CDR1 SNHLY, CDR2 FYNNEI. Between the trimmed V and J ends, which lost 2 bases and 6 bases, there was a span of 14 bases. CDR3 DNA: TGTGCCAGCAGTGAATGGACCGTAGTAGGCGAGCAGTACTTC. Translating gives CASSEWTVVGEQYF.